This T cell receptor beta chain was observed in a study of blood T cell repertoires in COVID-19. Study details: From the United States, Italy and Spain came samples of acute and convalescent COVID-19. In each case, the material was cDNA or gDNA derived from T cells, B-cell-depleted T cells, or PBMCs.

This clone was seen just once. The CDR3 is 12 residues long. The V segment lost 4 bases and the J segment 4 bases; nucleotides outside the gene matches: 2. The germline V gene encodes CDR1 GTSNPN and CDR2 SVGIG (reference sequence). Under the authors' procedure: Amplification from reference gene primers served as the basis for estimated nucleated cell counts. Assay used: immunoSEQ multiplex PCR; TCRdb lists only in-frame clones, some missing. The D gene and trimming were derived from the DNA, and the V and J assignments and clone size from that table. The sample shows about 210,000 clones, 70% to 90% of them seen only once.

The sample taken for sequencing was peripheral blood. The rearrangement links TRBV30 to TRBJ1-1; 8 bases line up with TRBD1. This receptor was identified in a human donor in a cohort sampled during active COVID-19. CDR3 coding DNA: TGTGCCTGGACTACAGGGGGCACTGAAGCTTTCTTT. Translated: CAWTTGGTEAFF.